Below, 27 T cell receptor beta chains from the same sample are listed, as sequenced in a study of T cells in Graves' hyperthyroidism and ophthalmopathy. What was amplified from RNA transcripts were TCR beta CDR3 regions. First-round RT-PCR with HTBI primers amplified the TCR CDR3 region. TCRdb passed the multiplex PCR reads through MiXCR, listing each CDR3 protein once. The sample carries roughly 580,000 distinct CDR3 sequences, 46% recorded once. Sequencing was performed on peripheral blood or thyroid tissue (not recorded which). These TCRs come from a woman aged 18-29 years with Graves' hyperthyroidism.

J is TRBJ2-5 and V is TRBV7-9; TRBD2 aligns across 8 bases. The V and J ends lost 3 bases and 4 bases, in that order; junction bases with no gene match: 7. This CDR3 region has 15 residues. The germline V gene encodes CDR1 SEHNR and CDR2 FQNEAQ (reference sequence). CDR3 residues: CASSFGLASVETQYF. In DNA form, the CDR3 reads TGTGCCAGCAGCTTTGGACTAGCCAGCGTAGAGACCCAGTACTTC.

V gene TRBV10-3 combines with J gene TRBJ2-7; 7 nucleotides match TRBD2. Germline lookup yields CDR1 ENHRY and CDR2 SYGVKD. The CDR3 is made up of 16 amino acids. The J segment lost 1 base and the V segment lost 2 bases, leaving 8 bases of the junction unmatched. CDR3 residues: CAISEPRTRDSYEQYF. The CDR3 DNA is TGTGCCATCAGTGAGCCGAGGACTAGGGATTCCTACGAGCAGTACTTC.

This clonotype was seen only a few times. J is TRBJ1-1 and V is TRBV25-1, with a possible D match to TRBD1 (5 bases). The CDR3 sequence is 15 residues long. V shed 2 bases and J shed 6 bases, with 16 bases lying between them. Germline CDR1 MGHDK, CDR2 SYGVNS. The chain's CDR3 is CASSEGRGYAAEAFF. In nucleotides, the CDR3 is TGTGCCAGCAGTGAAGGGCGGGGGTACGCGGCTGAAGCTTTCTTT.

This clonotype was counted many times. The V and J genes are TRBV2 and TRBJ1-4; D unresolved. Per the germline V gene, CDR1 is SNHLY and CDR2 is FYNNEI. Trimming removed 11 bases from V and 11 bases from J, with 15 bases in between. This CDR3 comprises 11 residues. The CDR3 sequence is CAGFHEEKLFF. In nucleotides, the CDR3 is TGTGCCGGTTTCCATGAAGAGAAACTGTTTTTT.

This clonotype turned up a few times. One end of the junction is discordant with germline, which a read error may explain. The DNA of the CDR3 is TGTGCCAGCAGTTACCTCCGTAGCGGGGGCGTCTTC. Translated, it gives CASSYLRSGGVF. This chain joins TRBV6-5 and TRBJ2-5, with 9 bases aligning to TRBD2. Germline V gives CDR1 MNHEY, CDR2 SVGAGI. CDR3 size: 12 residues.

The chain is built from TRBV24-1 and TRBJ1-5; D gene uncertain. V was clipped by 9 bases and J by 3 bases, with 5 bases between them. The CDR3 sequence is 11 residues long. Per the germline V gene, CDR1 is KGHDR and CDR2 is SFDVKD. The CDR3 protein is CATAPNQPQHF. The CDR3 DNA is TGTGCCACCGCCCCCAATCAGCCCCAGCATTTT.

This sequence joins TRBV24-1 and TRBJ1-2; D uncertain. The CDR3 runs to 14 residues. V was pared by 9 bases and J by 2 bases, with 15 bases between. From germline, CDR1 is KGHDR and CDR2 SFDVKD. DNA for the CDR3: TGTGCCACCCCTCCTAGGGCAGGAAACTATGGCTACACCTTC. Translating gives CATPPRAGNYGYTF.

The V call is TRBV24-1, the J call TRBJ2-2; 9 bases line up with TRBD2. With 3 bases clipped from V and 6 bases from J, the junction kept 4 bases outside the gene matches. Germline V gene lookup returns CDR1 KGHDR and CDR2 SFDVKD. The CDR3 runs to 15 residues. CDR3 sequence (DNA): TGTGCCACCAGTGATACTAGCGGGCTGGCCGGGGAGCTGTTTTTT. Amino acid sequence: CATSDTSGLAGELFF.

The CDR3 here is CASRGTSAYEQYF. In DNA, the CDR3 is TGTGCCAGCAGAGGGACTAGCGCCTACGAGCAGTACTTC. V is TRBV2 and J is TRBJ2-7; 10 bases are a match to TRBD2. CDR3 length: 13 amino acids. CDR1 is SNHLY, CDR2 FYNNEI, per germline. J lost 2 bases, V lost 6 bases, and 1 base had no gene match.

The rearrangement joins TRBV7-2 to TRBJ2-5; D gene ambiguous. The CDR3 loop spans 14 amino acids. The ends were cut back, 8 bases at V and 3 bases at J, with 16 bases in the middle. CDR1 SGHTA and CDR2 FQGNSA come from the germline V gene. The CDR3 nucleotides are TGTGCCAGCTCACCACGGCGGACCGAAGAGACCCAGTACTTC. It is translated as CASSPRRTEETQYF.

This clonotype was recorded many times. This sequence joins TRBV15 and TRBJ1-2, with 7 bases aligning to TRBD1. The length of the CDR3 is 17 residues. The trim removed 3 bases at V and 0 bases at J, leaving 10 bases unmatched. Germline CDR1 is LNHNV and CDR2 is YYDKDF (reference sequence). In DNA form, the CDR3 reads TGTGCCACCAGCAGGAGACAGGGAATCTTTTCTAACTATGGCTACACCTTC. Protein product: CATSRRQGIFSNYGYTF.

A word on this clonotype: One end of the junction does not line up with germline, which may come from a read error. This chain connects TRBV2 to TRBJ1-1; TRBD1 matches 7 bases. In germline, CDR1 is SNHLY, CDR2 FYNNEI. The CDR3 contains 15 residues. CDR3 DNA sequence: TGTGCCTGCAGTGCCCCGGGACAGATGAACACTGAAGCTTTCTTT. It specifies CACSAPGQMNTEAFF.

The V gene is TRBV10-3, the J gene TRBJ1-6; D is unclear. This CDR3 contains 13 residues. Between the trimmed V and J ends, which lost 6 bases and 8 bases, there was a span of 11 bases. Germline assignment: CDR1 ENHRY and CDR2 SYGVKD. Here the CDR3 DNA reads TGTGCCATCAGCGGACTTGGGGATTCACCCCTCCACTTT. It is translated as CAISGLGDSPLHF.

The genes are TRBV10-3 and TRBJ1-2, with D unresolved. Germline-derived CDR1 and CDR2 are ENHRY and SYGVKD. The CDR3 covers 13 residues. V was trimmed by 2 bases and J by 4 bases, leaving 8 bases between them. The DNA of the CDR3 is TGTGCCATCAGTGAGGAGGGAAGCTATGGCTACACCTTC. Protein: CAISEEGSYGYTF.

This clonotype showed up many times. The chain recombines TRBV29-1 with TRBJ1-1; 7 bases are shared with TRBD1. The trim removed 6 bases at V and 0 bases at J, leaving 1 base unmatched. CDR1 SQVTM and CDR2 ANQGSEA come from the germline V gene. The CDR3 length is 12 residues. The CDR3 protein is CSVQGVNTEAFF. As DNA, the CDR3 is TGCAGCGTGCAGGGGGTGAACACTGAAGCTTTCTTT.

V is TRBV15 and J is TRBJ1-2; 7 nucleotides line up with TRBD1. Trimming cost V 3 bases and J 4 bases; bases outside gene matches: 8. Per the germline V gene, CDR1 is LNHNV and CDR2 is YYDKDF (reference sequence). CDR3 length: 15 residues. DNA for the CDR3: TGTGCCACCAGCAGTTACCGGGACAGTAGCTATGGCTACACCTTC. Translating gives CATSSYRDSSYGYTF. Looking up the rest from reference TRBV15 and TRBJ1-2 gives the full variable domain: DAMVIQNPRYQVTQFGKPVTLSCSQTLNHNVMYWYQQKSSQAPKLLFHYYDKDFNNEADTPDNFQSRRPNTSFCFLDIRSPGLGDTAMYLCATSSYRDSSYGYTFGSGTRLTVV.

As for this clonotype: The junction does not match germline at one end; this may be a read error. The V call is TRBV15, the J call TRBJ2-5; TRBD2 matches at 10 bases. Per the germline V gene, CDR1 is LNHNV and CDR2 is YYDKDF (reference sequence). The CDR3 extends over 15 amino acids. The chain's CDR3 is CATGRATSGKETQYF. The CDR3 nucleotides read TGTGCCACCGGCAGAGCAACTAGCGGGAAAGAGACCCAGTACTTC.

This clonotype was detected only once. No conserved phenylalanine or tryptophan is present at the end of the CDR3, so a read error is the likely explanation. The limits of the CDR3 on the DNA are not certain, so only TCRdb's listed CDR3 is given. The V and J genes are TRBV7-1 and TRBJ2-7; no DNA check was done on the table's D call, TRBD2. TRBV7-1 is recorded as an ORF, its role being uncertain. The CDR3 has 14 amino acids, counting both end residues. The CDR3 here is CASSSTFRAGELYL.

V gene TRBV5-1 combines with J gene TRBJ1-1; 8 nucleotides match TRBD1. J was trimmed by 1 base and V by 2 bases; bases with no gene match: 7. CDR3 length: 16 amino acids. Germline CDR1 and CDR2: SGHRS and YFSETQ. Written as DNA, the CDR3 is TGCGCCAGCAGCTTACCCAGGACAGGGACGAACACTGAAGCTTTCTTT. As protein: CASSLPRTGTNTEAFF.

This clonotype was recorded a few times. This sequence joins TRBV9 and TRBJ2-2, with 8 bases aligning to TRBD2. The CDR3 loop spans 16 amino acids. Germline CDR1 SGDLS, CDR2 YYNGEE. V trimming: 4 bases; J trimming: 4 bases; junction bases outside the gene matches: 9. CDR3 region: CASSLTGGRATGELFF. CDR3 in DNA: TGTGCCAGCAGCCTGACGGGGGGGAGGGCCACCGGGGAGCTGTTTTTT. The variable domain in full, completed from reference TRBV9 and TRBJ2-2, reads DSGVTQTPKHLITATGQRVTLRCSPRSGDLSVYWYQQSLDQGLQFLIQYYNGEERAKGNILERFSAQQFPDLHSELNLSSLELGDSALYFCASSLTGGRATGELFFGEGSRLTVL.

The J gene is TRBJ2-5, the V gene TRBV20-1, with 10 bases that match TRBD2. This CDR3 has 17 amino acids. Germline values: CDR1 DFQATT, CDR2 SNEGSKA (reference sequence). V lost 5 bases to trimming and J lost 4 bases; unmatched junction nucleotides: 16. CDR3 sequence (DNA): TGCAGTGCTTCTTCCGGAGAAGCGGGAGGGCCTAGAGAGACCCAGTACTTC. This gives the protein CSASSGEAGGPRETQYF.

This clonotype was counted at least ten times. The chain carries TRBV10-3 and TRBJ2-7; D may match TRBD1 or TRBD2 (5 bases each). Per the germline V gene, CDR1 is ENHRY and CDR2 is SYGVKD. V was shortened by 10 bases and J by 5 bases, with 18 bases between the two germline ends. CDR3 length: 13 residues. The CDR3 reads CASRETFADEQYF. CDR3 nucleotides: TGTGCCAGCAGGGAGACATTCGCAGACGAGCAGTACTTC.

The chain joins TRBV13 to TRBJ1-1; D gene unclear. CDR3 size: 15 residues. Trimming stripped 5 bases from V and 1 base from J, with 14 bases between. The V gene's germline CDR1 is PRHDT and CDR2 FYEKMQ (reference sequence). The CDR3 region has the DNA TGTGCCAGCAGCCTCGCCTCCGGACCGAACACTGAAGCTTTCTTT. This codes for CASSLASGPNTEAFF.

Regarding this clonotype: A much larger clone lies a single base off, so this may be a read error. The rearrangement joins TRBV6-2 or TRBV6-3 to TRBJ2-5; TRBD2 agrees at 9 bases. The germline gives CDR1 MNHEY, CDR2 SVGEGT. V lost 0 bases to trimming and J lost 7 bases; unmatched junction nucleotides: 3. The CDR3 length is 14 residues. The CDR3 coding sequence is TGTGCCAGCAGTTACTCGAAACTAGCGGGGACCCAGTACTTC. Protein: CASSYSKLAGTQYF.

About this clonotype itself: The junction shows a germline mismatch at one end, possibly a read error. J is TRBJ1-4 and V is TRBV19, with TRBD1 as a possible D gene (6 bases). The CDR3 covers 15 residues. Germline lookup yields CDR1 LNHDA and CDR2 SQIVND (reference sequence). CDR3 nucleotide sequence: TGTGCCAGTAGTACCCGGGACACGATAAATGAAAAACTGGTTTTT. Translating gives CASSTRDTINEKLVF.

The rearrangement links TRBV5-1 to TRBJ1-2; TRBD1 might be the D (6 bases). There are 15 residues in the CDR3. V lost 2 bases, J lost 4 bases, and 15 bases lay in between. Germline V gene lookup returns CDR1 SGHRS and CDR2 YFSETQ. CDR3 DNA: TGCGCCAGCAGCTTAGGGACATCAGTCGCCTATGGCTACACCTTC. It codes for CASSLGTSVAYGYTF.

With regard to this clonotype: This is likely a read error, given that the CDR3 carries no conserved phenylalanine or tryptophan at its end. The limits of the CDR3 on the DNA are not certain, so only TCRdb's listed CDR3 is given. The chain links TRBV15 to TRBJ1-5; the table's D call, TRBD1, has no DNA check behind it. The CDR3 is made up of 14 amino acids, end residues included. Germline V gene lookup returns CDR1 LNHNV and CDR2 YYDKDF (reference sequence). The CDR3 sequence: CATSTPNSNQPQQE.